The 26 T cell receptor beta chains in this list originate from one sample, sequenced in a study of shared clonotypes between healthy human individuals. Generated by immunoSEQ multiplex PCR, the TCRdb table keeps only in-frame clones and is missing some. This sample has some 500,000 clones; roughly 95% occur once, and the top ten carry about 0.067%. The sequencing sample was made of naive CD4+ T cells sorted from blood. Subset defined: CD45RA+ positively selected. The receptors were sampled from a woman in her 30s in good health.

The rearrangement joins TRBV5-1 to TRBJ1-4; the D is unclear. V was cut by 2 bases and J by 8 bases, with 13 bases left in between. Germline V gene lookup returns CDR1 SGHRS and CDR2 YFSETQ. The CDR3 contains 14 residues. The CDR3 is CASSFAEGDEKLFF. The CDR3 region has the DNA TGCGCCAGCAGCTTTGCCGAAGGAGACGAAAAACTGTTTTTT.

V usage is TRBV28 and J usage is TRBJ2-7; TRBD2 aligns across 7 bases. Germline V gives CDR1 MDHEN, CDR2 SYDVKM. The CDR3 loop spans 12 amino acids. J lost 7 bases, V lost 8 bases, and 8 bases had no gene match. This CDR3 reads CASRGRAWEQYF. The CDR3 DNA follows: TGTGCCAGCCGAGGGAGGGCCTGGGAGCAGTACTTC.

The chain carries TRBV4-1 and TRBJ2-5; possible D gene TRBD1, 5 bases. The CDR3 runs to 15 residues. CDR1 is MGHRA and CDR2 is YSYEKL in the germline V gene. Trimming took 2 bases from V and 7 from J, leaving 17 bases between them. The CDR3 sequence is CASSQSTGKSGTQYF. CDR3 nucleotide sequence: TGCGCCAGCAGCCAAAGCACAGGCAAGTCTGGGACCCAGTACTTC.

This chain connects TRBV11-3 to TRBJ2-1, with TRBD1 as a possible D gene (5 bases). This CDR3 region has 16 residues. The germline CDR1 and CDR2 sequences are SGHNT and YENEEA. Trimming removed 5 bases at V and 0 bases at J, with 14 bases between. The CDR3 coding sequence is TGTGCCAGCAGCGGTGTGGGGCGAAACTCCTACAATGAGCAGTTCTTC. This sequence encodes CASSGVGRNSYNEQFF.

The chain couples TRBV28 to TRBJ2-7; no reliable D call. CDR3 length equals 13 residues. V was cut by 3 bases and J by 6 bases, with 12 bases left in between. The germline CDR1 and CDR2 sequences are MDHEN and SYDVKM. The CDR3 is CASSLVRQAEQYF. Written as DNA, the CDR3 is TGTGCCAGCAGTTTGGTTAGGCAGGCCGAGCAGTACTTC.

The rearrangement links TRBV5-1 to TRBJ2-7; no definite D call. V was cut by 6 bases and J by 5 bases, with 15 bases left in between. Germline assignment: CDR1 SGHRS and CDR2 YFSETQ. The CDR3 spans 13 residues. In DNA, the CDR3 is TGCGCCAGCAAGAATGCGGTTCTCGACGAGCAGTACTTC. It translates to CASKNAVLDEQYF.

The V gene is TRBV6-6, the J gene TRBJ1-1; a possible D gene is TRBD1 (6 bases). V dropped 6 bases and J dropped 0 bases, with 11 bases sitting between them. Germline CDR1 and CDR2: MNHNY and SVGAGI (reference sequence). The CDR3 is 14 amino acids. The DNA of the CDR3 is TGTGCCAGCAGGCCGGGACACCTGAACACTGAAGCTTTCTTT. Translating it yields CASRPGHLNTEAFF.

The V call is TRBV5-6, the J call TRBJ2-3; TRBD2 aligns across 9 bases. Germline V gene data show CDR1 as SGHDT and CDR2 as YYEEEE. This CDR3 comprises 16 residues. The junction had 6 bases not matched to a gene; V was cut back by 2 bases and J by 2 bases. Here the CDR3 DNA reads TGTGCCAGCAGCTTCGTGGCTAGCGGGACCACAGATACGCAGTATTTT. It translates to CASSFVASGTTDTQYF. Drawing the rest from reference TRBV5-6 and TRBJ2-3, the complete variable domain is DAGVTQSPTHLIKTRGQQVTLRCSPKSGHDTVSWYQQALGQGPQFIFQYYEEEERQRGNFPDRFSGHQFPNYSSELNVNALLLGDSALYLCASSFVASGTTDTQYFGPGTRLTVL.

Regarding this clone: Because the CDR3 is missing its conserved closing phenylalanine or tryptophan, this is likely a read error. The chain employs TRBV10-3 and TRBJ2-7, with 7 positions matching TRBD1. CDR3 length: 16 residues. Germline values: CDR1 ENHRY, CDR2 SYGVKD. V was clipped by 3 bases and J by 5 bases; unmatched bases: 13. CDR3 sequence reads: CAISDFTGVFRDEQYL. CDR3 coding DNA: TGTGCCATCAGTGACTTTACAGGGGTGTTTCGTGACGAGCAGTACCTC.

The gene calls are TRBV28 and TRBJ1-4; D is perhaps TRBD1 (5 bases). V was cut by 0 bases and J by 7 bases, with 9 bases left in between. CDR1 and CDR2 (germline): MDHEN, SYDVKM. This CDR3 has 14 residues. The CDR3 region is CASSLWGPGEKLFF. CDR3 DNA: TGTGCCAGCAGTTTATGGGGGCCGGGTGAAAAACTGTTTTTT.

As DNA, the CDR3 is TGTGCCAGCAGCAACGGCGCCTGGACTAGCGGGAGGAAACAAGAGACCCAGTACTTC. Its translation is CASSNGAWTSGRKQETQYF. This chain connects TRBV21-1 to TRBJ2-5; TRBD2, the table's D call, lacks a check against the DNA. TRBV21-1 is a documented pseudogene. The CDR3 is 19 amino acids.

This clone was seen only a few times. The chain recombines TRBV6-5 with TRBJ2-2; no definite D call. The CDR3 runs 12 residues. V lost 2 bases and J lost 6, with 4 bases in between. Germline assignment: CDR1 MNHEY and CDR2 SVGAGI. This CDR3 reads CASSYRAGELFF. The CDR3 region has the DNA TGTGCCAGCAGTTACAGGGCCGGGGAGCTGTTTTTT.

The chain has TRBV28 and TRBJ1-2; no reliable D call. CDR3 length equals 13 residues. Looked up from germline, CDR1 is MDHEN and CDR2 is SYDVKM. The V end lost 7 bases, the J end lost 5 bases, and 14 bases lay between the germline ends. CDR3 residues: CASTPGNYYGYTF. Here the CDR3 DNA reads TGTGCCAGCACCCCTGGGAATTATTATGGCTACACCTTC.

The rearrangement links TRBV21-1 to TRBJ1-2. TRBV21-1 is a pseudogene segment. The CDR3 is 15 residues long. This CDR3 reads CASSLEAARFSGYTF. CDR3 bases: TGTGCCAGCAGCCTCGAGGCCGCCCGGTTTTCTGGCTACACCTTC.

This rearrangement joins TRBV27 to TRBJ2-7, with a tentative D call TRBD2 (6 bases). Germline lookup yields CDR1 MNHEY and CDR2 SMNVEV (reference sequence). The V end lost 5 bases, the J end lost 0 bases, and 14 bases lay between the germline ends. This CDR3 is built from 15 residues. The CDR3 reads CASSKGRRTSYEQYF. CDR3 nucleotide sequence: TGTGCCAGCAGTAAGGGGAGGAGGACCTCCTACGAGCAGTACTTC.

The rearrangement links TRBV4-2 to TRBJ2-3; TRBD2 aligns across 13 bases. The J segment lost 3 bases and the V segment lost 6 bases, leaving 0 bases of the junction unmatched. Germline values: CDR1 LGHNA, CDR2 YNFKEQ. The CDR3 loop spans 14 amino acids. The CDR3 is CASRTSGRTDTQYF. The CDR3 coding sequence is TGTGCCAGCAGGACTAGCGGGAGGACAGATACGCAGTATTTT.

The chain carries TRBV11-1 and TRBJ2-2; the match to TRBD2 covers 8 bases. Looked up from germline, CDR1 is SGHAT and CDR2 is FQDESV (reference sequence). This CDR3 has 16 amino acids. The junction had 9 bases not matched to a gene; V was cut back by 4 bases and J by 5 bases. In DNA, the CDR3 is TGTGCCAGCAGCTCGAGCGGGAGCACCCGGACCGGGGAGCTGTTTTTT. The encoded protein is CASSSSGSTRTGELFF. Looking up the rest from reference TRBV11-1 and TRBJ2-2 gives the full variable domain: EAEVAQSPRYKITEKSQAVAFWCDPISGHATLYWYRQILGQGPELLVQFQDESVVDDSQLPKDRFSAERLKGVDSTLKIQPAELGDSAMYLCASSSSGSTRTGELFFGEGSRLTVL.

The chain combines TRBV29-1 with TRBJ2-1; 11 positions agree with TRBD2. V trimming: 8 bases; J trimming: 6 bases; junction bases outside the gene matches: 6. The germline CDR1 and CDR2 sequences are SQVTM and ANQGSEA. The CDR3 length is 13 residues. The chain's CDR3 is CSFLAGGGNEQFF. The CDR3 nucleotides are TGCAGCTTCCTAGCGGGAGGTGGCAATGAGCAGTTCTTC.

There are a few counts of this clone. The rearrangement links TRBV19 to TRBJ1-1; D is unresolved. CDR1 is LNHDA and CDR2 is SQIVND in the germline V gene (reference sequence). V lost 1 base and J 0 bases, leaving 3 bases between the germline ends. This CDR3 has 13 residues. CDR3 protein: CASSIAVNTEAFF. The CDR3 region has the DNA TGTGCCAGTAGTATAGCGGTGAACACTGAAGCTTTCTTT.

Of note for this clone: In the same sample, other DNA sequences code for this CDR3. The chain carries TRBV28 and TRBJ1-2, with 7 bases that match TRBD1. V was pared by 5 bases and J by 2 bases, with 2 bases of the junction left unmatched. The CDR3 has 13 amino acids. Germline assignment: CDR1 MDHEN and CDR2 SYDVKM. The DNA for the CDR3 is TGTGCCAGCAGTCCGACAGGGAACTATGGCTACACCTTC. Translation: CASSPTGNYGYTF.

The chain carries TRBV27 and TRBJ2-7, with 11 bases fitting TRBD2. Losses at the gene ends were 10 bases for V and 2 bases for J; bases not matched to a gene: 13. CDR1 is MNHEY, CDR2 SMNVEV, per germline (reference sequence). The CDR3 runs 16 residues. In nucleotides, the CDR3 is TGTGCCACACATAGCCGGGGACTAGCGGCCGCCTACGAGCAGTACTTC. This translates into CATHSRGLAAAYEQYF.

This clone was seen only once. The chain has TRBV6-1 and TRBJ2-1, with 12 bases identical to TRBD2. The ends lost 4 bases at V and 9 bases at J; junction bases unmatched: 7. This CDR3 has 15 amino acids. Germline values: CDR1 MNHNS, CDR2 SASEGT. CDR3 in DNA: TGTGCCAGCAGTGCGAGACTAGCGGGAGCGGGTGAGCAGTTCTTC. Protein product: CASSARLAGAGEQFF.

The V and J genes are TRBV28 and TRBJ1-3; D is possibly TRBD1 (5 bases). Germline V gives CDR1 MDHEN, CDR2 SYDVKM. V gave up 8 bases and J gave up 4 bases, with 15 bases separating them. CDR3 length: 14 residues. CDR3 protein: CASGSGTPGNTIYF. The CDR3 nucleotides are TGTGCCAGCGGCTCAGGGACCCCCGGAAACACCATATATTTT.

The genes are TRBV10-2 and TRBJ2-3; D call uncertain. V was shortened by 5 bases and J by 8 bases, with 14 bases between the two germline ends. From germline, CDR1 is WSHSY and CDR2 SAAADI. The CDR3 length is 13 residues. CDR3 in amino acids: CASSLEEGATQYF. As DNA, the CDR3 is TGCGCCAGCAGTTTAGAAGAAGGAGCTACGCAGTATTTT.

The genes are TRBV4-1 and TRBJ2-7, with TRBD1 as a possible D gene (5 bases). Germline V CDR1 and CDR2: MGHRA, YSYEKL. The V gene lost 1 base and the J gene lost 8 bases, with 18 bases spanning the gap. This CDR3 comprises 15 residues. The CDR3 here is CASSQGQPTRYQQYF. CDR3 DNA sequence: TGCGCCAGCAGCCAAGGACAGCCAACCCGCTATCAGCAGTACTTC.

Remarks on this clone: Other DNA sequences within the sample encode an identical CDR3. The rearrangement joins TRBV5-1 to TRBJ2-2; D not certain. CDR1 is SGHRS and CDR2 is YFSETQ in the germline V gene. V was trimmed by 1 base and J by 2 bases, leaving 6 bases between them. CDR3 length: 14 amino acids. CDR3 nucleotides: TGCGCCAGCAGCTTGAATGGTAACACCGGGGAGCTGTTTTTT. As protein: CASSLNGNTGELFF.